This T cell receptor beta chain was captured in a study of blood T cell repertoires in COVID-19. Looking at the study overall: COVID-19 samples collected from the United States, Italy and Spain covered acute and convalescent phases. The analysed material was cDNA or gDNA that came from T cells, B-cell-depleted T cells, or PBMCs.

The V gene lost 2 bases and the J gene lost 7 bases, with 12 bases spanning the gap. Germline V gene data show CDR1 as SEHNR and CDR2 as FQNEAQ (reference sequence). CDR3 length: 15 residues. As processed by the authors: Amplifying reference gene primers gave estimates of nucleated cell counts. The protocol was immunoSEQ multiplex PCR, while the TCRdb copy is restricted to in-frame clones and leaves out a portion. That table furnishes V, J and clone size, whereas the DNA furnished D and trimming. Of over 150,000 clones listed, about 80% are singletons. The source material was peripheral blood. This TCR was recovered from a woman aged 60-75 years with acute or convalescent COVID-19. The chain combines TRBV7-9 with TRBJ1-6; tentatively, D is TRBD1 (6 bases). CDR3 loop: CASSLTGLGNSPLHF. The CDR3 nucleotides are TGTGCCAGCAGCTTAACAGGGCTGGGCAATTCACCCCTCCACTTT. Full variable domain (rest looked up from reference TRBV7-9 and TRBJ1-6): DTGVSQNPRHKITKRGQNVTFRCDPISEHNRLYWYRQTLGQGPEFLTYFQNEAQLEKSRLLSDRFSAERPKGSFSTLEIQRTEQGDSAMYLCASSLTGLGNSPLHFGNGTRLTVT.